Reported below is one TCR beta chain. Its antigen remains unidentified. These data come from a study of beta chain features in type 1 diabetes. Study outcomes and limitations: Within each of all four CD4+ subsets, Type 1 diabetes patients had TCRB CDR3s that were moderately but significantly shorter.

Germline-derived CDR1 and CDR2 are LNHNV and YYDKDF (reference sequence). V dropped 1 base and J dropped 3 bases, with 6 bases sitting between them. The CDR3 consists of 14 residues. Sequencing targeted expressed TCRB transcripts, as all isolated RNA had been reverse transcribed. Clones were read by immunoSEQ multiplex PCR, and TCRdb kept only the in-frame ones, dropping some. Found here are hundreds of thousands of clones, around 15% of them singletons; the top ten hold 0.035% to 0.045%. This rearrangement joins TRBV15 to TRBJ2-2; the D is unclear. This sequence was found in a man aged 18 to 30 with type 1 diabetes. The source material was naive CD4+ T cells from blood. The CDR3 reads CATSRVRDTGELFF. CDR3 DNA: TGTGCCACCAGCAGAGTTAGAGACACCGGGGAGCTGTTTTTT.